The 20 T cell receptor beta chains below come from one sample, sequenced in a study of shared clonotypes between healthy human individuals. The repertoire was sequenced with immunoSEQ multiplex PCR; TCRdb's copy has only in-frame clones and lacks some. The profile shows more than 2 million clones, 90% to 96% of them singletons. Sequences were obtained from naive CD4+ T cells sorted from blood. Noted subset: CD45RA+ positively selected. Receptors were obtained from a man between 18 and 35 years old in good health.

Regarding this clone: This sample includes further DNA sequences coding for the same CDR3. The chain joins TRBV19 to TRBJ2-3; D is unresolved. The CDR3 has 11 amino acids. In germline, CDR1 is LNHDA, CDR2 SQIVND (reference sequence). Trimming took off 5 bases at V and 2 bases at J, with 2 bases between the two ends. The CDR3 here is CASSLTDTQYF. In nucleotides, the CDR3 is TGTGCCAGTAGTCTCACAGATACGCAGTATTTT.

The rearrangement links TRBV2 to TRBJ2-5, with D possibly matching TRBD1 (6 bases). V was shortened by 5 bases and J by 4 bases, with 14 bases between the two germline ends. This CDR3 contains 14 residues. Germline V gene sequence: CDR1 SNHLY, CDR2 FYNNEI. In DNA, the CDR3 is TGTGCCAGCAGTACTCAGGGGTCGGGAGAGACCCAGTACTTC. Translated: CASSTQGSGETQYF. Looking up the rest from reference TRBV2 and TRBJ2-5 gives the full variable domain: EPEVTQTPSHQVTQMGQEVILRCVPISNHLYFYWYRQILGQKVEFLVSFYNNEISEKSEIFDDQFSVERPDGSNFTLKIRSTKLEDSAMYFCASSTQGSGETQYFGPGTRLLVL.

This chain joins TRBV11-2 and TRBJ1-1; D possibly corresponds to TRBD1 (5 bases). This CDR3 has 14 residues. Looked up from germline, CDR1 is SGHAT and CDR2 is FQNNGV. V was trimmed by 3 bases and J by 1 base, leaving 9 bases between them. The CDR3 sequence: CASSLRGENTEAFF. Written as DNA, the CDR3 is TGTGCCAGCAGCTTGCGGGGCGAGAACACTGAAGCTTTCTTT.

The genes are TRBV30 and TRBJ2-3; TRBD2 matches at 7 bases. Germline V gives CDR1 GTSNPN, CDR2 SVGIG (reference sequence). The length of the CDR3 is 16 residues. The V gene end was trimmed by 2 bases and the J gene end by 0 bases; junction bases not matched to a gene: 8. The CDR3 reads CAWSSPAGISTDTQYF. The CDR3 DNA sequence: TGTGCCTGGAGTTCACCAGCGGGGATCAGCACAGATACGCAGTATTTT.

This chain uses TRBV19 with TRBJ1-2; 9 bases align to TRBD1. V lost 5 bases, J lost 4 bases, and 14 bases stayed unmatched. The germline gives CDR1 LNHDA, CDR2 SQIVND (reference sequence). This CDR3 comprises 17 residues. As DNA, the CDR3 is TGTGCCAGTAGTCACTTGGGGCAACAGGGGGCCTCCTATGGCTACACCTTC. The encoded protein is CASSHLGQQGASYGYTF.

The chain uses TRBV7-2 and TRBJ2-7; TRBD1 matches at 10 bases. The J segment lost 0 bases and the V segment lost 5 bases, leaving 10 bases of the junction unmatched. The CDR3 runs to 17 residues. Germline V gene sequence: CDR1 SGHTA, CDR2 FQGNSA. CDR3 sequence reads: CASSLRMGTGDSYEQYF. CDR3 nucleotides: TGTGCCAGCAGCCTCAGGATGGGGACAGGGGACTCCTACGAGCAGTACTTC.

Comments on this clone: The same CDR3 also results from other DNA sequences found in this sample. The DNA for the CDR3 is TGTGCCAGCAGCCCGGGAGAGACCCAGTACTTC. It encodes CASSPGETQYF. The genes are TRBV6-6 and TRBJ2-5; D uncertain. Looked up from germline, CDR1 is MNHNY and CDR2 is SVGAGI (reference sequence). This CDR3 contains 11 residues. The germline V and J ends were trimmed by 6 bases and 4 bases, with 6 bases remaining between them.

The V call is TRBV9, the J call TRBJ2-1; 10 bases match TRBD2. The CDR3 has 15 amino acids. The V gene's germline CDR1 is SGDLS and CDR2 YYNGEE. V was clipped by 0 bases and J by 10 bases; unmatched bases: 7. The chain's CDR3 is CASSVGSGRAIEQFF. The CDR3 DNA reads TGTGCCAGCAGCGTAGGGAGCGGGAGGGCCATCGAGCAGTTCTTC.

The V and J genes are TRBV30 and TRBJ2-3, with TRBD1 matching over 10 bases. This CDR3 contains 15 residues. V trimming: 0 bases; J trimming: 6 bases; junction bases outside the gene matches: 6. CDR1 and CDR2 (germline): GTSNPN, SVGIG (reference sequence). CDR3 in amino acids: CAWSVRDRGGDTQYF. The CDR3 coding sequence is TGTGCCTGGAGTGTACGGGACAGGGGAGGGGATACGCAGTATTTT.

The chain recombines TRBV10-1 with TRBJ1-1; D is undetermined. Trimming took off 4 bases at V and 5 bases at J, with 11 bases between the two ends. This CDR3 spans 13 amino acids. The germline gives CDR1 WNHNN, CDR2 SYGVQD (reference sequence). The CDR3 sequence is CASSAVDETEAFF. CDR3 nucleotide sequence: TGCGCCAGCAGTGCAGTGGACGAGACTGAAGCTTTCTTT.

The chain has TRBV11-2 and TRBJ1-1; maybe TRBD1 (6 bases). This CDR3 is built from 14 residues. Between the trimmed V and J ends, which lost 5 bases and 1 base, there was a span of 11 bases. Germline loops: CDR1 SGHAT, CDR2 FQNNGV. The CDR3 is CASSPQGRNTEAFF. CDR3 sequence (DNA): TGTGCCAGCAGCCCGCAGGGGCGGAACACTGAAGCTTTCTTT.

CDR3 in amino acids: CASSLVSVSGGDTQYF. CDR3 sequence (DNA): TGTGCCAGCAGTTTAGTTTCGGTTAGCGGGGGGGATACGCAGTATTTT. J is TRBJ2-3 and V is TRBV28; 10 nucleotides line up with TRBD2. V lost 2 bases to trimming and J lost 6 bases; unmatched junction nucleotides: 8. This CDR3 has 16 residues. Germline V gene data show CDR1 as MDHEN and CDR2 as SYDVKM.

The chain is built from TRBV5-1 and TRBJ2-2; 13 nucleotides match TRBD2. Germline-derived CDR1 and CDR2 are SGHRS and YFSETQ. The CDR3 has 18 residues. Trimming cost V 3 bases and J 3 bases; bases outside gene matches: 8. CDR3 protein: CASSSPRLAGGYTGELFF. Here the CDR3 DNA reads TGCGCCAGCAGCTCCCCAAGACTAGCGGGGGGCTACACCGGGGAGCTGTTTTTT.

The gene calls are TRBV7-2 and TRBJ1-5; TRBD1 matches at 7 bases. This CDR3 has 13 amino acids. The V and J ends lost 3 bases and 7 bases, in that order; junction bases with no gene match: 3. Germline lookup yields CDR1 SGHTA and CDR2 FQGNSA. The CDR3 DNA follows: TGTGCCAGCAGCTTGACAGGGAGGCAGCCCCAGCATTTT. This encodes CASSLTGRQPQHF.

The rearrangement joins TRBV9 to TRBJ2-1; D unclear. The V end was cut by 0 bases, the J end by 6 bases, with 10 bases between. The CDR3 is 14 residues long. CDR1 and CDR2 (germline): SGDLS, YYNGEE. The CDR3 sequence is CASSVGAFANEQFF. The CDR3 coding sequence is TGTGCCAGCAGCGTAGGGGCCTTCGCCAATGAGCAGTTCTTC.

In this sample, this clone turned up once. The sample contains more than one DNA sequence encoding this CDR3. This sequence joins TRBV10-3 and TRBJ1-4, with 8 nucleotides matching TRBD1. The trim removed 4 bases at V and 1 base at J, leaving 2 bases unmatched. CDR3 length equals 15 residues. Germline lookup yields CDR1 ENHRY and CDR2 SYGVKD. DNA of the CDR3: TGTGCCATCAGTGGAGGACAGGGAACTAATGAAAAACTGTTTTTT. It specifies CAISGGQGTNEKLFF.

Turning to this clone: This same CDR3 is encoded by further DNA sequences in the sample. V gene TRBV7-9 combines with J gene TRBJ2-5; 8 positions match TRBD1. V was clipped by 5 bases and J by 4 bases; unmatched bases: 3. The CDR3 extends over 13 amino acids. The germline V gene encodes CDR1 SEHNR and CDR2 FQNEAQ (reference sequence). CDR3 protein: CASSRGQGETQYF. The CDR3 nucleotides are TGTGCCAGCAGCCGTGGACAGGGAGAGACCCAGTACTTC.

On this clone itself: The same CDR3 can be traced to other DNA sequences in this sample. This CDR3 is CASSPGQGYTEAFF. In nucleotides, the CDR3 is TGTGCCAGCTCACCAGGCCAGGGGTACACTGAAGCTTTCTTT. This chain uses TRBV18 with TRBJ1-1, with D maybe TRBD1 (6 bases). The germline V and J ends were trimmed by 2 bases and 3 bases, with 10 bases remaining between them. The germline gives CDR1 KGHSH, CDR2 LQKENI. This CDR3 is 14 amino acids long.

V and J are TRBV4-2 and TRBJ2-7; possible D gene TRBD2, 6 bases. Germline lookup yields CDR1 LGHNA and CDR2 YNFKEQ. The CDR3 contains 14 residues. The germline V and J ends were trimmed by 4 bases and 4 bases, with 14 bases remaining between them. As DNA, the CDR3 is TGTGCCAGCAGCCCGACTAGGACGATATACGAGCAGTACTTC. Its translation is CASSPTRTIYEQYF.

V is TRBV10-2 and J is TRBJ2-3, with TRBD1 matching over 8 bases. Germline trimming cut 2 bases from V and 11 bases from J; bases unmatched to any gene: 9. The germline V gene has CDR1 WSHSY and CDR2 SAAADI. The CDR3 covers 14 residues. The CDR3 region is CASSELSGTGRQYF. The CDR3 coding sequence is TGCGCCAGCAGTGAGCTAAGTGGGACAGGCCGGCAGTATTTT.